The 16 T cell receptor beta chains below were found in one sample sequenced in a study of blood T cell repertoires in COVID-19. The repertoire was sequenced with immunoSEQ multiplex PCR; TCRdb's copy has only in-frame clones and lacks some. The sample carries 150,000 to 180,000 clones, roughly 84% recorded once. Sequenced input: peripheral blood. The receptor set was obtained from a woman aged 60-70 years with COVID-19, enrolled during active disease.

This chain connects TRBV6-6 to TRBJ1-6; D may be TRBD1 (5 bases). The CDR3 loop spans 15 amino acids. The germline V gene has CDR1 MNHNY and CDR2 SVGAGI (reference sequence). Trimming left V 7 bases short and J 9 bases short, with 19 bases between. The CDR3 is CASNHGGDLGSPLHF. Written as DNA, the CDR3 is TGTGCCAGCAACCACGGAGGGGATTTGGGTTCACCCCTCCACTTT.

The V and J genes are TRBV20-1 and TRBJ1-6, with a weak D call TRBD1 (6 bases). V was pared by 3 bases and J by 2 bases, with 23 bases between. The germline V gene encodes CDR1 DFQATT and CDR2 SNEGSKA (reference sequence). The CDR3 covers 19 residues. CDR3 sequence reads: CSASTDLQGALPYNSPLHF. In DNA form, the CDR3 reads TGCAGTGCTAGTACAGACTTACAGGGAGCCCTACCCTATAATTCACCCCTCCACTTT.

The chain links TRBV10-3 to TRBJ1-2; 7 nucleotides line up with TRBD1. CDR1 is ENHRY and CDR2 is SYGVKD in the germline V gene. Trimming cost V 2 bases and J 4 bases; bases outside gene matches: 4. CDR3 size: 14 residues. Here the CDR3 reads CAISERDRGYGYTF. CDR3 DNA: TGTGCCATCAGTGAGAGGGACAGAGGCTATGGCTACACCTTC.

V usage is TRBV18 and J usage is TRBJ1-6, with 9 bases fitting TRBD1. V gave up 2 bases and J gave up 7 bases; unmatched junction bases: 3. This CDR3 is built from 15 residues. CDR1 and CDR2 from the germline V gene are KGHSH and LQKENI. The CDR3 is CASSPGTGKNSPLHF. In DNA, the CDR3 is TGTGCCAGCTCACCAGGGACAGGGAAAAATTCACCCCTCCACTTT.

The gene calls are TRBV6-2 or TRBV6-3 and TRBJ1-2; 7 bases map to TRBD1. The V and J ends lost 4 bases and 0 bases, in that order; junction bases with no gene match: 8. The germline V gene encodes CDR1 MNHEY and CDR2 SVGEGT. The CDR3 consists of 16 residues. CDR3 region: CASSWTGSSSNYGYTF. As DNA, the CDR3 is TGTGCCAGCAGTTGGACAGGTTCGAGTTCTAACTATGGCTACACCTTC.

The rearrangement joins TRBV24-1 to TRBJ2-1, with TRBD1 matching over 7 bases. CDR1 and CDR2 (germline): KGHDR, SFDVKD. Trimming at V came to 3 bases and at J to 1 base, leaving 5 bases not matched to a gene. The length of the CDR3 is 16 residues. CDR3 protein: CATSDPGQPSYNEQFF. The CDR3, as DNA: TGTGCCACCAGTGATCCGGGACAGCCGTCCTACAATGAGCAGTTCTTC.

The chain recombines TRBV7-9 with TRBJ1-1, with D unresolved. Trimming cost V 1 base and J 0 bases, with 15 bases left between them. The germline gives CDR1 SEHNR, CDR2 FQNEAQ (reference sequence). The CDR3 covers 17 residues. The CDR3 bases are TGTGCCAGCAGCTTAGTCGTTCAGACTAAGATGAACACTGAAGCTTTCTTT. It yields the protein CASSLVVQTKMNTEAFF.

The rearrangement joins TRBV4-2 to TRBJ2-1, with TRBD2 matching over 9 bases. CDR1 and CDR2 from the germline V gene are LGHNA and YNFKEQ. The CDR3 contains 18 residues. V lost 0 bases and J lost 7; bases outside the gene matches: 13. The CDR3, as DNA: TGTGCCAGCAGCCAAGATATGGCCTTTAGCGGGGGAAAAAATGAGCAGTTCTTC. Translating gives CASSQDMAFSGGKNEQFF.

The chain couples TRBV10-3 to TRBJ1-2, with a weak D call TRBD1 (5 bases). V was pared by 6 bases and J by 6 bases, with 23 bases between. CDR3 size: 16 residues. Germline lookup yields CDR1 ENHRY and CDR2 SYGVKD. CDR3 coding DNA: TGTGCCATCAGGCACCGGGACTCGACTCCCGGTCATGGCTACACCTTC. Encoded protein: CAIRHRDSTPGHGYTF.

The chain uses TRBV2 and TRBJ2-3, with TRBD2 matching over 9 bases. Germline V gene sequence: CDR1 SNHLY, CDR2 FYNNEI. This CDR3 comprises 16 residues. V lost 3 bases to trimming and J lost 8 bases; unmatched junction nucleotides: 12. The CDR3 DNA sequence: TGTGCCAGCAGTGACGGAGGAGGCGGGAGGGCCGCTACGCAGTATTTT. Its protein is CASSDGGGGRAATQYF.

V is TRBV19 and J is TRBJ1-3; tentatively, D is TRBD1 (5 bases). Germline CDR1 is LNHDA and CDR2 is SQIVND (reference sequence). This CDR3 contains 13 residues. Trimming pared 4 bases from V and 4 bases from J, leaving 8 bases between. The CDR3, as DNA: TGTGCCAGTAGTACGCGACAGGGAAACACCATATATTTT. Encoded protein: CASSTRQGNTIYF.

This chain joins TRBV5-6 and TRBJ1-1, with a possible D match to TRBD1 (6 bases). Germline V gives CDR1 SGHDT, CDR2 YYEEEE. The V end lost 2 bases, the J end lost 5 bases, and 16 bases lay between the germline ends. This CDR3 has 15 amino acids. The CDR3 nucleotides are TGTGCCAGCAGCTTCTGGGGGCAGGGAAGTACTGAAGCTTTCTTT. It yields the protein CASSFWGQGSTEAFF.

This clone was seen just once. This chain links TRBV18 with TRBJ2-5; TRBD2 matches at 7 bases. J gave up 1 base and V 1 base, and 0 bases lay outside the gene matches. This CDR3 spans 14 amino acids. Germline lookup yields CDR1 KGHSH and CDR2 LQKENI. CDR3 sequence reads: CASSPRTSQETQYF. CDR3 coding DNA: TGTGCCAGCTCACCACGGACTAGCCAAGAGACCCAGTACTTC.

This chain uses TRBV10-3 with TRBJ2-5; maybe TRBD1 (6 bases). The CDR3 consists of 15 residues. The germline CDR1 and CDR2 sequences are ENHRY and SYGVKD. V shed 4 bases and J shed 1 base, with 13 bases lying between them. CDR3 bases: TGTGCCATCAGTGTAGGGGGACAACTCCAAGAGACCCAGTACTTC. Residues: CAISVGGQLQETQYF.

This clone appeared a single time. The chain links TRBV15 to TRBJ1-1, with 7 positions matching TRBD1. Germline trimming cut 2 bases from V and 1 base from J; bases unmatched to any gene: 7. CDR1 is LNHNV and CDR2 is YYDKDF in the germline V gene (reference sequence). The CDR3 spans 16 residues. The CDR3 bases are TGTGCCACCAGCAGACCCCGTCAGGGGGGGAACACTGAAGCTTTCTTT. Translation gives CATSRPRQGGNTEAFF.

This clone appeared a few times. The chain uses TRBV27 and TRBJ2-7; 13 nucleotides agree with TRBD2. Germline V gene lookup returns CDR1 MNHEY and CDR2 SMNVEV (reference sequence). This CDR3 contains 17 residues. Unmatched junction bases numbered 11, after V lost 4 bases and J lost 5 bases. In nucleotides, the CDR3 is TGTGCCAGCAGTTCACTAGCGGGAGGGCCTCCTTTGCACGAGCAGTACTTC. It encodes CASSSLAGGPPLHEQYF.